Sequencing of this T cell receptor (beta chain) was carried out in a study of T cell repertoires in ileal Crohn's disease. Time point in this sample: neoterminal ileum biopsy at postoperative endoscopy, about 6 months after surgery. Each sample's TCRB immunosequencing used roughly 500 nanograms of biopsy DNA. The assay was immunoSEQ multiplex PCR, and TCRdb's table has in-frame clones only and misses some. The data contain around 13,000 clones, just under 80% of them singletons. Points on this clone: Its antigen is not known.

This CDR3 region has 15 residues. CDR1 and CDR2 (germline): MNHNS, SASEGT. Trimming shortened V by 5 bases and J by 5 bases, and 16 bases separated the two germline ends. General study results and limits: Clonal expansions were more frequent in active smokers than non-smokers at surgery. Compared with CD4 T cells, sorted CD8 cells carried more expanded clones.

Sequenced sample: ileal tissue. The rearrangement links TRBV6-1 to TRBJ1-3, with D maybe TRBD1 (5 bases). The clonotype comes from an adult with Crohn's disease. The CDR3 protein is CASSLPVAGRNTIYF. CDR3 sequence (DNA): TGTGCCAGCAGTCTACCTGTGGCAGGGAGAAACACCATATATTTT.